Listed below are T cell receptor beta chains from one sample, sequenced in a study of early T cells in non-severe SARS-CoV-2 infection. Each CDR3 protein gets one entry after TCRdb re-called the 5' RACE reads with MiXCR. The sample has about 56,000 distinct CDR3 sequences, less than 15% seen once. Sample: whole blood, taken at baseline. These receptors all stem from an adult who was a healthcare worker with PCR-confirmed SARS-CoV-2 infection or an uninfected control (not recorded which). CDR3s include the opening cysteine and the closing phenylalanine or tryptophan. The D gene is left open where the match is weak. A row's size may be missing; if present it is once, few, many or a size class.

v_call	cdr3_length	j_call	d_call	clone_size	cdr3_aa	cdr3_nt
TRBV25-1	13	TRBJ2-7	TRBD2	.	CASSPSGPYEQYF	TGTGCCAGCAGTCCTAGCGGTCCCTACGAGCAGTACTTC
TRBV7-2	15	TRBJ2-7	TRBD2	.	CASSLASGVVYEQYF	TGTGCCAGCAGCTTAGCTAGCGGGGTTGTGTACGAGCAGTACTTC
TRBV2	17	TRBJ1-5	TRBD1	many	CASSDHLFTGGDQPQHF	TGTGCCAGCAGTGACCACTTGTTCACAGGGGGCGATCAGCCCCAGCATTTT
TRBV7-2	16	TRBJ2-3	.	few	CASSLSAGRATDTQYF	TGTGCCAGCAGCTTAAGCGCGGGCAGGGCTACAGATACGCAGTATTTT
TRBV4-1	16	TRBJ2-5	.	many	CASSQGAWAAQETQYF	TGCGCCAGCAGCCAAGGGGCATGGGCAGCACAAGAGACCCAGTACTTC
TRBV11-2	16	TRBJ2-1	TRBD2	few	CASSLDQLAGVSEQFF	TGTGCCAGCAGCTTAGATCAACTAGCGGGAGTGAGTGAGCAGTTCTTC
TRBV3-1	16	TRBJ1-5	.	few	CASSQAHPYSNQPQHF	TGTGCCAGCAGCCAAGCGCACCCTTATAGCAATCAGCCCCAGCATTTT
TRBV20-1	14	TRBJ2-1	.	many	CSARAAGFYNEQFF	TGCAGTGCTAGAGCAGCGGGTTTCTACAATGAGCAGTTCTTC
TRBV7-9	12	TRBJ2-1	.	.	CASSSVRNEQFF	TGTGCCAGCAGCTCCGTGCGCAATGAGCAGTTCTTC
TRBV18	15	TRBJ2-7	.	.	CASSPSGGAEYEQYF	TGTGCCAGCTCACCGTCCGGAGGGGCGGAGTACGAGCAGTACTTC
TRBV30	14	TRBJ1-4	.	.	CAWSPGREYEKLFF	TGTGCCTGGAGTCCTGGGAGGGAATATGAAAAACTGTTTTTT
TRBV6-1	15	TRBJ2-1	TRBD2	.	CASSVNRNSGTEQFF	TGTGCCAGCAGTGTGAATCGTAATAGCGGGACTGAGCAGTTCTTC
TRBV29-1	12	TRBJ2-1	.	.	CSPRLLNNEQFF	TGCAGCCCGAGGTTGCTCAACAATGAGCAGTTCTTC
TRBV20-1	16	TRBJ2-7	.	few	CSARDPRRVSSYEQYF	TGCAGTGCTAGAGATCCTCGAAGGGTCAGCTCCTACGAGCAGTACTTC
TRBV12-5	13	TRBJ2-3	.	many	CASGLPSTDTQYF	TGTGCTAGTGGTTTGCCTAGCACAGATACGCAGTATTTT
TRBV7-6	14	TRBJ2-2	TRBD1	many	CASSLGQGVGELFF	TGTGCCAGCAGCCTAGGACAGGGGGTCGGGGAGCTGTTTTTT
TRBV6-5	13	TRBJ1-1	.	.	CASSYSMRQEAFF	TGTGCCAGCAGTTACTCGATGCGGCAAGAAGCTTTCTTT
TRBV10-3	14	TRBJ1-6	TRBD1	few	CAISEAGGGSPLHF	TGTGCCATCAGTGAGGCAGGGGGAGGATCACCCCTCCACTTT
TRBV7-7	14	TRBJ2-1	.	few	CASSLAGSYNEQFF	TGTGCTAGCAGCTTAGCCGGGAGCTACAATGAGCAGTTCTTC
TRBV6-1	13	TRBJ1-1	.	few	CASRSLMNTEAFF	TGTGCCAGCAGGAGTCTTATGAACACTGAAGCTTTCTTT
TRBV16	13	TRBJ2-1	.	many	CASSQDEYNEQFF	TGTGCCAGCAGCCAAGACGAATACAATGAGCAGTTCTTC
TRBV12-3/TRBV12-4	13	TRBJ2-3	.	.	CASSPQLADTQYF	TGTGCCAGCAGCCCCCAGCTTGCAGATACGCAGTATTTT
TRBV28	12	TRBJ1-1	.	many	CASDTPTGEAFF	TGTGCCAGCGATACCCCGACAGGTGAAGCTTTCTTT
TRBV6-2/TRBV6-3	14	TRBJ2-1	.	few	CASSLSGAVGEQFF	TGTGCCAGCTCCCTATCCGGCGCGGTAGGTGAGCAGTTCTTC
TRBV27	14	TRBJ2-7	.	few	CASSAPGPAMEQYF	TGTGCCAGCAGCGCTCCGGGCCCCGCAATGGAGCAGTACTTC
TRBV20-1	12	TRBJ2-4	.	many	CSARGQGNIQYF	TGCAGTGCTAGAGGGCAGGGGAACATTCAGTACTTC
TRBV2	15	TRBJ1-1	.	.	CASSEERGDYTEAFF	TGTGCCAGCAGTGAAGAACGGGGCGACTACACTGAAGCTTTCTTT
TRBV5-1	15	TRBJ2-7	TRBD1	.	CASSYTGQGAGEQYF	TGCGCCAGCAGCTATACAGGACAGGGGGCCGGCGAGCAGTACTTC
TRBV27	12	TRBJ2-4	.	.	CASMEWSGIQYF	TGTGCCAGCATGGAGTGGAGCGGCATTCAGTACTTC
TRBV19	13	TRBJ2-1	.	many	CASTLMGVGEQFF	TGTGCCAGTACCCTAATGGGCGTCGGTGAGCAGTTCTTC
TRBV7-6	13	TRBJ2-7	.	.	CASSLGIAYEQYF	TGTGCCAGCAGCTTAGGTATAGCCTACGAGCAGTACTTC
TRBV7-8	15	TRBJ2-2	.	.	CASSSYRAGTGELFF	TGTGCCAGCAGCTCGTACAGGGCGGGCACCGGGGAGCTGTTTTTT
TRBV2	16	TRBJ2-7	TRBD2	.	CASSAGLAGGSYEQYF	TGTGCCAGCAGCGCGGGACTAGCGGGGGGATCCTACGAGCAGTACTTC
TRBV2	16	TRBJ2-2	.	few	CASQISSGSNTGELFF	TGTGCCAGCCAGATAAGTAGCGGAAGCAACACCGGGGAGCTGTTTTTT
TRBV5-1	12	TRBJ2-1	TRBD1	.	CASSLAGTGQFF	TGCGCCAGCAGCTTGGCTGGGACAGGCCAGTTCTTC
TRBV3-1	19	TRBJ2-7	.	.	CASSQDVRKPDRSSYEQYF	TGTGCCAGCAGCCAAGATGTCAGAAAGCCGGACAGAAGCTCCTACGAGCAGTACTTC
TRBV19	15	TRBJ1-2	.	.	CASSIIPGGNYGYTF	TGTGCCAGTAGTATAATCCCGGGGGGGAACTATGGCTACACCTTC
TRBV12-3/TRBV12-4	15	TRBJ2-6	TRBD1	few	CASRDRNSGANVLTF	TGTGCCAGCAGGGACAGGAACTCTGGGGCCAACGTCCTGACTTTC
TRBV4-2	15	TRBJ2-7	TRBD2	few	CANSQVAGETYEQYF	TGTGCCAACAGCCAAGTAGCGGGGGAAACCTACGAGCAGTACTTC
TRBV13	14	TRBJ2-1	.	few	CASTPANSYNEQFF	TGTGCCAGCACCCCCGCTAATTCTTACAATGAGCAGTTCTTC
TRBV27	13	TRBJ1-6	.	many	CASSLSRRLPLHF	TGTGCCAGCAGTTTATCGCGTCGACTACCCCTCCACTTT
TRBV12-3/TRBV12-4	14	TRBJ1-6	.	many	CASGSLRGNSPLHF	TGTGCCAGCGGATCCCTAAGGGGGAATTCACCCCTCCACTTT
TRBV6-1	12	TRBJ2-3	.	.	CASRTESDTQYF	TGTGCCAGCCGGACAGAATCAGATACGCAGTATTTT
TRBV13	15	TRBJ2-4	.	many	CASSFSQLAKNIQYF	TGTGCCAGCAGCTTCAGTCAACTAGCCAAAAACATTCAGTACTTC
TRBV19	12	TRBJ1-1	TRBD1	.	CASSHRGREVFF	TGTGCCAGTAGCCACAGGGGCAGGGAAGTTTTCTTT
TRBV27	13	TRBJ1-2	.	.	CASSFRGQEGYTF	TGTGCCAGCAGTTTCCGGGGGCAAGAAGGCTACACCTTC
TRBV11-2	13	TRBJ2-3	.	.	CASSLDFGDTQYF	TGTGCCAGCAGCTTAGATTTCGGGGATACGCAGTATTTT
TRBV27	15	TRBJ2-1	TRBD2	many	CASRTTSGSHNEQFF	TGTGCCAGCAGAACTACTAGCGGAAGTCACAATGAGCAGTTCTTC
TRBV6-1	14	TRBJ2-1	TRBD2	.	CASRTSGRSDEQFF	TGTGCCAGCAGGACTAGCGGGAGGAGTGATGAGCAGTTCTTC
TRBV19	12	TRBJ2-1	.	medium-sized	CASSIGPSEPFF	TGTGCCAGTAGTATCGGACCCTCGGAGCCGTTCTTC
TRBV5-1	15	TRBJ2-5	.	.	CASSLYEGRGETQYF	TGCGCCAGCAGCTTGTATGAAGGCAGGGGAGAGACCCAGTACTTC
TRBV20-1	12	TRBJ2-3	.	few	CSARGGGLTQYF	TGCAGTGCTAGAGGGGGGGGCCTGACGCAGTATTTT
TRBV7-9	13	TRBJ2-1	.	.	CASSLPRYNEQFF	TGTGCCAGCAGCTTACCCCGGTACAATGAGCAGTTCTTC
TRBV7-2	15	TRBJ2-7	TRBD2	few	CASSFQRGVSYEQYF	TGTGCCAGCAGCTTCCAGCGGGGCGTCTCCTACGAGCAGTACTTC
TRBV6-6	12	TRBJ2-7	TRBD1	few	CASSGTESQQYF	TGTGCCAGCAGTGGGACAGAGAGTCAGCAGTACTTC
TRBV15	16	TRBJ1-5	.	.	CATSRDQGTPDQPQHF	TGTGCCACCAGCAGAGATCAAGGGACCCCTGATCAGCCCCAGCATTTT
TRBV7-8	14	TRBJ2-3	.	.	CASSLYRSTDTQYF	TGTGCCAGCAGCTTATACAGGTCCACAGATACGCAGTATTTT
TRBV20-1	15	TRBJ2-1	TRBD2	few	CSARVGGGSYNEQFF	TGCAGTGCTAGAGTTGGCGGGGGCTCCTACAATGAGCAGTTCTTC
TRBV10-3	15	TRBJ2-1	TRBD2	many	CAIMKGTSGSDEQFF	TGTGCCATCATGAAAGGGACTAGCGGGAGCGATGAGCAGTTCTTC